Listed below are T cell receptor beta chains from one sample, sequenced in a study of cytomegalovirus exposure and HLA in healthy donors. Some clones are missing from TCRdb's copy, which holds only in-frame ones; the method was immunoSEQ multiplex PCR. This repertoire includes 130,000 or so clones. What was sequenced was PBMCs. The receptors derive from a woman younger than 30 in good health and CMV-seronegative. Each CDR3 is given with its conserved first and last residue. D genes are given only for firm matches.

cdr3_aa: CASGSQGGGETQYF; cdr3_nt: TGTGCTAGTGGTTCCCAGGGGGGCGGGGAGACCCAGTACTTC; d_call: .; v_call: TRBV12-5; j_call: TRBJ2-5
cdr3_aa: CASSESNTGELFF; cdr3_nt: TGTGCCAGCAGTGAATCAAACACCGGGGAGCTGTTTTTT; d_call: .; v_call: TRBV25-1; j_call: TRBJ2-2
cdr3_aa: CASSRGTSGRNTGELFF; cdr3_nt: TGCGCCAGCAGCCGGGGGACTAGCGGGAGGAACACCGGGGAGCTGTTTTTT; d_call: TRBD2; v_call: TRBV5-1; j_call: TRBJ2-2
cdr3_aa: CASGTGILNYGYTF; cdr3_nt: TGTGCCTCCGGGACAGGGATTCTTAACTATGGCTACACCTTC; d_call: TRBD1; v_call: TRBV30; j_call: TRBJ1-2
cdr3_aa: CASSFQGANTGELFF; cdr3_nt: TGTGCCAGCAGCTTTCAGGGGGCGAACACCGGGGAGCTGTTTTTT; d_call: TRBD1; v_call: TRBV7-3; j_call: TRBJ2-2
cdr3_aa: CASSQDSGRGYEQYF; cdr3_nt: TGCGCCAGCAGCCAGGATAGCGGGAGAGGCTACGAGCAGTACTTC; d_call: TRBD2; v_call: TRBV4-1; j_call: TRBJ2-7
cdr3_aa: CASSPSSGFNEKLFF; cdr3_nt: TGTGCCAGCAGTCCCTCGTCAGGCTTTAATGAAAAACTGTTTTTT; d_call: .; v_call: TRBV27; j_call: TRBJ1-4
cdr3_aa: CASSQATGVGTDTQYF; cdr3_nt: TGCGCCAGCAGCCAAGCAACGGGAGTTGGGACAGATACGCAGTATTTT; d_call: .; v_call: TRBV4-1; j_call: TRBJ2-3
cdr3_aa: CASSLEAGVVYNEQFF; cdr3_nt: TGCGCCAGCAGCTTGGAGGCGGGAGTCGTCTACAATGAGCAGTTCTTC; d_call: TRBD2; v_call: TRBV5-1; j_call: TRBJ2-1
cdr3_aa: CASSEAGVTYEQYF; cdr3_nt: TGTGCCAGCAGTGAAGCAGGGGTTACCTACGAGCAGTACTTC; d_call: .; v_call: TRBV25-1; j_call: TRBJ2-7
cdr3_aa: CASSLLVSGELFF; cdr3_nt: TGTGCCAGCAGCTTATTAGTTAGCGGGGAGCTGTTTTTT; d_call: .; v_call: TRBV7-2; j_call: TRBJ2-2
cdr3_aa: CASSSGGGGNEKLFF; cdr3_nt: TGTGCCAGCAGTTCGGGGGGGGGAGGGAATGAAAAACTGTTTTTT; d_call: .; v_call: TRBV6-6; j_call: TRBJ1-4
cdr3_aa: CAWSAGTSGRGLIYNEQFF; cdr3_nt: TGTGCCTGGAGTGCCGGGACTAGCGGGAGGGGACTCATCTACAATGAGCAGTTCTTC; d_call: TRBD2; v_call: TRBV30; j_call: TRBJ2-1
cdr3_aa: CASSYGQGGWSNQPQHF; cdr3_nt: TGTGCCAGCAGTTACGGACAGGGCGGTTGGAGCAATCAGCCCCAGCATTTT; d_call: TRBD1; v_call: TRBV28; j_call: TRBJ1-5
cdr3_aa: CASSLATGSNYGYTF; cdr3_nt: TGTGCCAGCAGCTTAGCCACAGGATCTAACTATGGCTACACCTTC; d_call: .; v_call: TRBV7-9; j_call: TRBJ1-2
cdr3_aa: CASSLLQSTDTQYF; cdr3_nt: TGTGCCAGCAGCTTGCTCCAGAGCACAGATACGCAGTATTTT; d_call: .; v_call: TRBV5-8; j_call: TRBJ2-3
cdr3_aa: CASSGGAAREKLIF; cdr3_nt: TGTGCCAGCAGCGGAGGAGCGGCAAGGGAAAAACTGATTTTT; d_call: .; v_call: TRBV9; j_call: TRBJ1-4
cdr3_aa: CASSLTWREGDEQFF; cdr3_nt: TGTGCCAGCAGCTTAACGTGGCGGGAGGGCGATGAGCAGTTCTTC; d_call: TRBD2; v_call: TRBV7-9; j_call: TRBJ2-1
cdr3_aa: CASSQDRGGLEQFF; cdr3_nt: TGCGCCAGCAGCCAAGATAGGGGTGGGTTGGAGCAGTTCTTC; d_call: .; v_call: TRBV4-3; j_call: TRBJ2-1
cdr3_aa: CASSPGGDGELFF; cdr3_nt: TGTGCCAGCAGCCCCGGGGGGGACGGGGAGCTGTTTTTT; d_call: TRBD2; v_call: TRBV7-3; j_call: TRBJ2-2
cdr3_aa: CASSHQREYLGEQFF; cdr3_nt: TGTGCCAGCAGCCACCAGCGGGAATACCTGGGTGAGCAGTTCTTC; d_call: TRBD2; v_call: TRBV7-9; j_call: TRBJ2-1
cdr3_aa: CASSIYPRIGLANYNEQFF; cdr3_nt: TGTGCCAGTAGTATCTACCCACGAATCGGACTAGCGAACTACAATGAGCAGTTCTTC; d_call: TRBD2; v_call: TRBV19; j_call: TRBJ2-1
cdr3_aa: CASSWGGSRSEASF; cdr3_nt: TGTGCCAGCAGCTGGGGGGGCAGTCGGTCTGAAGCTTCCTTT; d_call: .; v_call: TRBV11-2; j_call: TRBJ1-1
cdr3_aa: CSAEHRVGGLSEQFF; cdr3_nt: TGCAGCGCTGAACACAGGGTTGGGGGACTAAGTGAGCAGTTCTTC; d_call: .; v_call: TRBV29-1; j_call: TRBJ2-1
cdr3_aa: CASSLSRAVDYGYTF; cdr3_nt: TGTGCCAGCAGTTTATCCAGGGCTGTGGACTATGGCTACACCTTC; d_call: .; v_call: TRBV27; j_call: TRBJ1-2
cdr3_aa: CASSLAGGSGVPLTDTQYF; cdr3_nt: TGCGCCAGCAGCTTGGCCGGGGGTAGCGGAGTTCCCCTCACAGATACGCAGTATTTT; d_call: .; v_call: TRBV5-1; j_call: TRBJ2-3
cdr3_aa: CASRLPPGLAGVGDTQYF; cdr3_nt: TGTGCCAGCAGACTGCCCCCCGGACTAGCGGGAGTTGGAGATACGCAGTATTTT; d_call: TRBD2; v_call: TRBV11-2; j_call: TRBJ2-3
cdr3_aa: CASSRLAGGNNEQFF; cdr3_nt: TGTGCCAGCAGTCGACTAGCGGGGGGCAACAATGAGCAGTTCTTC; d_call: TRBD2; v_call: TRBV2; j_call: TRBJ2-1
cdr3_aa: CATMTGPLIISALHF; cdr3_nt: TGTGCCACCATGACAGGGCCTTTGATAATTTCGGCCCTCCACTTT; d_call: TRBD1; v_call: TRBV6-1; j_call: TRBJ1-6
cdr3_aa: CAWSVRTSSTEAFF; cdr3_nt: TGTGCCTGGAGTGTACGTACCAGTTCCACTGAAGCTTTCTTT; d_call: .; v_call: TRBV30; j_call: TRBJ1-1
cdr3_aa: CASSYSGQYGYTF; cdr3_nt: TGTGCCAGCAGTTACTCCGGACAGTATGGCTACACCTTC; d_call: .; v_call: TRBV6-5; j_call: TRBJ1-2
cdr3_aa: CASSQDSAGSGNTIYF; cdr3_nt: TGCGCCAGCAGCCAAGACTCGGCAGGGTCTGGAAACACCATATATTTT; d_call: .; v_call: TRBV4-3; j_call: TRBJ1-3
cdr3_aa: CASSPFLLRRRNTEAFF; cdr3_nt: TGTGCCAGCAGCCCCTTTCTTTTGCGAAGAAGGAACACTGAAGCTTTCTTT; d_call: .; v_call: TRBV11-2; j_call: TRBJ1-1
cdr3_aa: CASSLGLARGNTGELFF; cdr3_nt: TGTGCCAGCAGCTTAGGATTGGCCAGGGGAAACACCGGGGAGCTGTTTTTT; d_call: .; v_call: TRBV7-9; j_call: TRBJ2-2
cdr3_aa: CASSPGLAGVYEQFF; cdr3_nt: TGTGCCAGCAGCCCCGGACTAGCGGGAGTCTACGAGCAGTTCTTC; d_call: TRBD2; v_call: TRBV7-9; j_call: TRBJ2-1
cdr3_aa: CASSSGVGTEAFF; cdr3_nt: TGTGCCAGCAGCTCGGGGGTGGGCACTGAAGCTTTCTTT; d_call: .; v_call: TRBV7-3; j_call: TRBJ1-1
cdr3_aa: CASSQLDGGDEQFF; cdr3_nt: TGCGCCAGCAGCCAACTGGACGGGGGGGATGAGCAGTTCTTC; d_call: TRBD2; v_call: TRBV4-3; j_call: TRBJ2-1
cdr3_aa: CASSQGLAGETQYF; cdr3_nt: TGCGCCAGCAGCCAAGGTCTAGCGGGAGAGACCCAGTACTTC; d_call: TRBD2; v_call: TRBV4-1; j_call: TRBJ2-5
cdr3_aa: CASSNTGTSGEKLFF; cdr3_nt: TGTGCCAGCAGTAATACAGGGACCTCCGGAGAAAAACTGTTTTTT; d_call: .; v_call: TRBV2; j_call: TRBJ1-4
cdr3_aa: CASTPGLAYNEQFF; cdr3_nt: TGTGCCAGCACCCCGGGACTAGCATACAATGAGCAGTTCTTC; d_call: TRBD2; v_call: TRBV6-1; j_call: TRBJ2-1
cdr3_aa: CASSETAQGAHGANVLTF; cdr3_nt: TGTGCCAGCAGCGAAACGGCCCAGGGGGCGCACGGGGCCAACGTCCTGACTTTC; d_call: TRBD1; v_call: TRBV9; j_call: TRBJ2-6
cdr3_aa: CASSSAANYGYTF; cdr3_nt: TGTGCCAGCAGCTCGGCGGCTAACTATGGCTACACCTTC; d_call: .; v_call: TRBV25-1; j_call: TRBJ1-2
cdr3_aa: CASSYSSNGIYGYTF; cdr3_nt: TGTGCCAGCAGTTACTCATCGAATGGCATATATGGCTACACCTTC; d_call: .; v_call: TRBV6-5; j_call: TRBJ1-2
cdr3_aa: CASSLADQPQHF; cdr3_nt: TGTGCCAGCAGCTTGGCAGATCAGCCCCAGCATTTT; d_call: .; v_call: TRBV5-6; j_call: TRBJ1-5
cdr3_aa: CSVTGGGTDTQYF; cdr3_nt: TGCAGCGTGACAGGGGGTGGGACAGATACGCAGTATTTT; d_call: TRBD1; v_call: TRBV29-1; j_call: TRBJ2-3
cdr3_aa: CAWSRIAGAREDTQYF; cdr3_nt: TGTGCCTGGAGTAGGATAGCGGGAGCCCGGGAAGATACGCAGTATTTT; d_call: TRBD2; v_call: TRBV30; j_call: TRBJ2-3
cdr3_aa: CASSSRLAGASYEQYF; cdr3_nt: TGTGCCAGCAGCTCCCGACTAGCGGGAGCTTCCTACGAGCAGTACTTC; d_call: TRBD2; v_call: TRBV11-2; j_call: TRBJ2-7